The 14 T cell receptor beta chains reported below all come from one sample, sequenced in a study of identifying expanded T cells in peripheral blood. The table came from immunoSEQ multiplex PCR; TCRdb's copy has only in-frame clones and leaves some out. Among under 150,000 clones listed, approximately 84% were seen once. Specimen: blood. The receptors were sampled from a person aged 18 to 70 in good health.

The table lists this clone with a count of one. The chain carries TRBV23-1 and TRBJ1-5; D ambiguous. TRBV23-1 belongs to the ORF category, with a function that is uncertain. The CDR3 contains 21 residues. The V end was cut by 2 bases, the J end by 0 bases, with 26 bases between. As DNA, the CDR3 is TGCGCCAGCAGTCAACCATCCTTGGGCCAGCCTTCCGTTTATAGCAATCAGCCCCAGCATTTT. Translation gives CASSQPSLGQPSVYSNQPQHF.

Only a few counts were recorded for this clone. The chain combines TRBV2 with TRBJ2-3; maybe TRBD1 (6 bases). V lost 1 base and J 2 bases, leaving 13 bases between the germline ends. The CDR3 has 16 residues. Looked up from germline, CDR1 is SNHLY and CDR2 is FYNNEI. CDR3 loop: CASSEVERTATDTQYF. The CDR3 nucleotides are TGTGCCAGCAGTGAAGTAGAGAGGACAGCCACAGATACGCAGTATTTT.

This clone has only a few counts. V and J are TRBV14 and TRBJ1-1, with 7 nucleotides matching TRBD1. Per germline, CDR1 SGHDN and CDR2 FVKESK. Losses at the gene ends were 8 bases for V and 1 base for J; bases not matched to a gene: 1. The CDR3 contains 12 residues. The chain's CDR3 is CASHRGNTEAFF. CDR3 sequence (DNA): TGTGCCAGCCACAGGGGGAACACTGAAGCTTTCTTT. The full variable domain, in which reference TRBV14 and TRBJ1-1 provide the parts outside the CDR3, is EAGVTQFPSHSVIEKGQTVTLRCDPISGHDNLYWYRRVMGKEIKFLLHFVKESKQDESGMPNNRFLAERTGGTYSTLKVQPAELEDSGVYFCASHRGNTEAFFGQGTRLTVV.

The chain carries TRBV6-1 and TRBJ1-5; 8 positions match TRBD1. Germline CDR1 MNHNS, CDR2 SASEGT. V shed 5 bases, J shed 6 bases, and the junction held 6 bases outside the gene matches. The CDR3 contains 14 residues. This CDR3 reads CASSHGQGSQPQHF. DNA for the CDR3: TGTGCCAGCAGTCACGGACAGGGTAGTCAGCCCCAGCATTTT.

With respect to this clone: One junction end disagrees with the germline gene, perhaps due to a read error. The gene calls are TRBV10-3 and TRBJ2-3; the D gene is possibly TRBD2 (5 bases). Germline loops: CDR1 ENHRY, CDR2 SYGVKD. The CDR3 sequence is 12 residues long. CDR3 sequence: CAIGEGSDTQYF. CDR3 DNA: TGTGCCATCGGTGAGGGATCGGATACGCAGTATTTT.

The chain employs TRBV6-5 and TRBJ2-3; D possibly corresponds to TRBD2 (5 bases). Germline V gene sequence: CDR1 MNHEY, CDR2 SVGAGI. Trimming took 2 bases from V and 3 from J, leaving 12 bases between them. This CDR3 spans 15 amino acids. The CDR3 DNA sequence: TGTGCCAGCAGTTACCGGGCGAGGGAAACAGATACGCAGTATTTT. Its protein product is CASSYRARETDTQYF.

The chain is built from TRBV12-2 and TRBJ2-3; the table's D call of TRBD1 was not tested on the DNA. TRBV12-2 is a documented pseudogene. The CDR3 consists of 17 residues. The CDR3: CASRSDRTGVPPDTQYF. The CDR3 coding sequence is TGTGCAAGTCGCTCGGACCGGACAGGGGTGCCCCCAGATACGCAGTATTTT.

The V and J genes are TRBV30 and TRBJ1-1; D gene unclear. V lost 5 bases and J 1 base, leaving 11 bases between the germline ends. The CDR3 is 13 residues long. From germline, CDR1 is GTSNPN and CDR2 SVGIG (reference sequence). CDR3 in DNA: TGTGCCTGGGACCCTATGGGGAACACTGAAGCTTTCTTT. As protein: CAWDPMGNTEAFF.

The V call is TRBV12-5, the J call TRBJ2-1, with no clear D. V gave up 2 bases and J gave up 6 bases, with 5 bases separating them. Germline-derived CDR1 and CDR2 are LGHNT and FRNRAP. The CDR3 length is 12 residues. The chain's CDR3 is CASGLRSNEQFF. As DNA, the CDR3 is TGTGCTAGTGGTTTGAGGTCCAATGAGCAGTTCTTC.

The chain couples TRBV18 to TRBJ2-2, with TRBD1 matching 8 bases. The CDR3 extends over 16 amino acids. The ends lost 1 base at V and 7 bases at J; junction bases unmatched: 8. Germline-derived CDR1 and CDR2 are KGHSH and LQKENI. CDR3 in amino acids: CASSPRRQGTFGELFF. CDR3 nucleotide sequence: TGTGCCAGCTCACCACGGAGACAGGGGACCTTCGGGGAGCTGTTTTTT.

CDR3: CASSSQGSGNTIYF. The CDR3 nucleotides read TGCGCCAGCAGCTCCCAGGGTTCTGGAAACACCATATATTTT. The chain uses TRBV5-1 and TRBJ1-3; TRBD1 is a possible D gene (5 bases). CDR3 length: 14 amino acids. Germline V gives CDR1 SGHRS, CDR2 YFSETQ. V lost 3 bases and J 1 base, leaving 8 bases between the germline ends. The full variable domain, in which reference TRBV5-1 and TRBJ1-3 provide the parts outside the CDR3, is KAGVTQTPRYLIKTRGQQVTLSCSPISGHRSVSWYQQTPGQGLQFLFEYFSETQRNKGNFPGRFSGRQFSNSRSEMNVSTLELGDSALYLCASSSQGSGNTIYFGEGSWLTVV.

CDR3 DNA sequence: TGTGCCAGCAGCTGGAAGGGGGCGCGAGGTACTGAAGCTTTCTTT. It specifies CASSWKGARGTEAFF. This rearrangement joins TRBV14 to TRBJ1-1; 7 bases align to TRBD1. The trim removed 5 bases at V and 5 bases at J, leaving 11 bases unmatched. This CDR3 comprises 15 residues. Germline-derived CDR1 and CDR2 are SGHDN and FVKESK.

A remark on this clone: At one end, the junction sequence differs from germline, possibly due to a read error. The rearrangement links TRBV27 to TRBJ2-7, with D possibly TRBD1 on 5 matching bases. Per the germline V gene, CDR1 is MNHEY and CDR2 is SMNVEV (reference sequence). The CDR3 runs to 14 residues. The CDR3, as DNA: TGTGCCAGCAGTTTATCCCCTTTGGGCAGGGCCACACTCTTC. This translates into CASSLSPLGRATLF.

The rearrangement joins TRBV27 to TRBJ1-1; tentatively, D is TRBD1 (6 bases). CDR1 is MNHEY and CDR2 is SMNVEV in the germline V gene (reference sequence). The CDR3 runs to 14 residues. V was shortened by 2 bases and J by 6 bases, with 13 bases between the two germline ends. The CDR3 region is CASSLGHRAAEAFF. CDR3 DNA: TGTGCCAGCAGTTTAGGCCACAGGGCGGCTGAAGCTTTCTTT.